This TCR beta chain is from a study of shared clonotypes between healthy human individuals. To note about this clone: Antigen unknown.

Germline V gene data show CDR1 as SEHNR and CDR2 as FQNEAQ (reference sequence). The CDR3 has 14 amino acids. The V end was cut by 5 bases, the J end by 2 bases, with 13 bases between. It was at deep level that the assay was run. The repertoire was sequenced with immunoSEQ multiplex PCR; TCRdb's copy has only in-frame clones and lacks some. The sample contains some 690,000 clones, around 91% of which appear only once. Regarding the study as a whole: Tissue TCR repertoires likely differ from these blood-only repertoires. What naive subsets generally showed was a larger estimated richness than memory subsets showed.

The receptor's source is a man younger than 35 in good health. Some clones in this sample may be carry-over from other donors' samples. The gene calls are TRBV7-9 and TRBJ2-7, with D possibly called TRBD1 or TRBD2 (5 bases each). Sequencing was done on a sample of memory CD8+ T cells from PBMCs. The subset is: CD45RO+ cells pooled with CCR7-negative TemRA cells. CDR3 protein: CASSPGTGTYEQYF. Written as DNA, the CDR3 is TGTGCCAGCAGCCCCGGGACCGGAACCTACGAGCAGTACTTC.